Listed below are T cell receptor beta chains from one sample, sequenced in a study of CD8+ T cells in alopecia areata. Clones were read by immunoSEQ multiplex PCR, and TCRdb kept only the in-frame ones, dropping some. This table has about 130,000 clones, approximately 49% appearing once. This material consisted of CD8+ T cells sorted from blood, taken at week 0. The receptors were sampled from a human donor with alopecia areata. Both conserved end residues are part of each CDR3. The D gene is left open where the match is weak. Size tells how often a clone was seen (once, few, many) or the class of an expanded clone, and some rows leave it out.

D gene	V gene	J gene	clone size	CDR3 DNA	CDR3 protein
TRBD1	TRBV29-1	TRBJ2-7	.	TGCAGCGCCTCTAGACAGGGGAAGGGCGAGCAGTACTTC	CSASRQGKGEQYF
.	TRBV7-2	TRBJ1-2	.	TGTGCCAGCAGCTTTTCGGGGCCGCCCGATTATGGCTACACCTTC	CASSFSGPPDYGYTF
TRBD1	TRBV9	TRBJ1-5	.	TGTGCCAGCAGCCGGACAGGGGGGTATCAGCCCCAGCATTTT	CASSRTGGYQPQHF
.	TRBV7-8	TRBJ1-6	once	TGTGCCAGCAGCTTGAGCCCTACGGGACACTTCAATTCACCCCTCCACTTT	CASSLSPTGHFNSPLHF
.	TRBV2	TRBJ1-5	.	TGTGCCAGCAGTGTTGCAAGTGGCAATCAGCCCCAGCATTTT	CASSVASGNQPQHF
.	TRBV29-1	TRBJ1-1	once	TGCAGCGTTGAAGACGGAATGAACACTGAAGCTTTCTTT	CSVEDGMNTEAFF
TRBD1	TRBV6-5	TRBJ2-1	few	TGTGCCACCCGGGACAGGGATAAGGATGAGCAGTTCTTC	CATRDRDKDEQFF
TRBD1	TRBV4-3	TRBJ1-2	few	TGCGCCAGCAGCCATCGACAGGGATCGACCAACTATGGCTACACCTTC	CASSHRQGSTNYGYTF
.	TRBV4-2	TRBJ1-2	many	TGTGCCAGCAGCCCAGCGGTGGGGGATAACTATGGCTACACCTTC	CASSPAVGDNYGYTF
.	TRBV9	TRBJ2-3	many	TGTGCCAGCAGCGTGGGTAACGGAGATACGCAGTATTTT	CASSVGNGDTQYF
.	TRBV27	TRBJ2-1	.	TGTGCCAGCAGTTGGGGTAGACGGGGTGAGCAGTTCTTC	CASSWGRRGEQFF
.	TRBV5-6	TRBJ1-2	.	TGTGCCAGCATCCCGACGGGAGCATACTATGGCTACACCTTC	CASIPTGAYYGYTF
TRBD2	TRBV29-1	TRBJ2-1	few	TGCAGCGTTGAGTCCGAGACTAGCGGAGGCGGTGGGGAGCAGTTCTTC	CSVESETSGGGGEQFF
.	TRBV13	TRBJ2-7	.	TGTGCCAGCAGCCCCTGGCGGGTAGGCTACGAGCAGTACTTC	CASSPWRVGYEQYF
.	TRBV4-3	TRBJ2-5	.	TGCGCCAGCAGCCAAGCAAGGGGGTACCAAGAGACCCAGTACTTC	CASSQARGYQETQYF
.	TRBV5-6	TRBJ2-5	.	TGTGCCAGCAGCTTGGGTAACTACCGGCAAGAGACCCAGTACTTC	CASSLGNYRQETQYF
.	TRBV29-1	TRBJ2-2	.	TGCATCATAAATCCTACGGGGCGTGCCGGGGAGCTGTTTTTT	CIINPTGRAGELFF
.	TRBV29-1	TRBJ1-2	few	TGCAGCGTTGAGGGCCGGAACTATGGCTACACCTTC	CSVEGRNYGYTF
TRBD1	TRBV23-1	TRBJ1-2	few	TGCGCCAGCATCTTCAATCGAGGAGGGACAGGGACTAACTATGGCTACACCTTC	CASIFNRGGTGTNYGYTF
.	TRBV5-1	TRBJ2-5	many	TGCGCCAGCGGCGGTGGGGAGACCCAGTACTTC	CASGGGETQYF
.	TRBV9	TRBJ2-5	.	TGTGCCAGCAGTCCTCAGGGGGGAGAGACCCAGTACTTC	CASSPQGGETQYF
.	TRBV25-1	TRBJ1-1	.	TGTGCCAGCAGTGAAGGGTGGAACACTGAAGCTTTCTTT	CASSEGWNTEAFF
.	TRBV11-2	TRBJ2-7	few	TGTGCCAGCAGCCCCGAGGCCTACGAGCAGTACTTC	CASSPEAYEQYF
.	TRBV14	TRBJ1-6	few	TGTGCCAGCAGCCAAGATCGAGGGCTAGATTCACCCCTCCACTTT	CASSQDRGLDSPLHF
.	TRBV5-4	TRBJ2-3	few	TGTGCCAGCAGCTATGCTACTGATACGCAGTATTTT	CASSYATDTQYF
TRBD2	TRBV6-5	TRBJ2-5	few	TGTGCCAGCAGTGCACTAGCGGGGGGGGTGGAGACCCAGTACTTC	CASSALAGGVETQYF
.	TRBV19	TRBJ2-7	.	TGTGCCAGTACAGAGAGACACCCAAGCCAGCAGTACTTC	CASTERHPSQQYF
.	TRBV5-4	TRBJ1-1	.	TGTGCCAGCAGCTTGGTGGGTGGCCGAGCTTTCTTT	CASSLVGGRAFF
.	TRBV25-1	TRBJ1-2	.	TGTGCCAGCAGTCGGACAGCCGCTAACTATGGCTACACCTTC	CASSRTAANYGYTF
TRBD1	TRBV6-1	TRBJ2-1	.	TGTGCCAGCAGTGTCCGGGACAGGGACTACAATGAGCAGTTCTTC	CASSVRDRDYNEQFF
.	TRBV29-1	TRBJ2-3	few	TGCAGCGCTGCCGAAGCCCCAGATACGCAGTATTTT	CSAAEAPDTQYF
.	TRBV6-6	TRBJ2-7	.	TGTGCCAGCAGCACAGCGACCGACGAGCAGTACTTC	CASSTATDEQYF
TRBD1	TRBV13	TRBJ2-7	.	TGTGCCAGCAGCCCGGGACAGGGAACCTACGTGCAGTACTTC	CASSPGQGTYVQYF
TRBD1	TRBV6-1	TRBJ2-2	once	TGTGCCAGCAGTGAGGGACAGGGGGCCTACACCGGGGAGCTGTTTTTT	CASSEGQGAYTGELFF
TRBD2	TRBV29-1	TRBJ2-5	few	TGCAGCGTTCTAGCGGGGGAGATGGAGACCCAGTACTTC	CSVLAGEMETQYF
.	TRBV5-1	TRBJ2-7	few	TGCGCCAGCAGCTTGGATGGCGGGATCTCCTACGAGCAGTACTTC	CASSLDGGISYEQYF
.	TRBV13	TRBJ2-7	.	TGTGCCAGCAGCTTAGGACCCGGGACTTTACGGCTCGAGCAGTACTTC	CASSLGPGTLRLEQYF
.	TRBV4-3	TRBJ1-2	many	TGCGCCAGCAGCCACCAAGGCGGGGGCTATGGCTACACCTTC	CASSHQGGGYGYTF
.	TRBV4-1	TRBJ2-1	.	TGCGCCAGCAGAACCGGGACCTCCTCCTACAATGAGCAGTTCTTC	CASRTGTSSYNEQFF
.	TRBV6-6	TRBJ2-7	.	TGTGCCAGCAGTAACGAACGGCTAGGGGCCTACGAGCAGTACTTC	CASSNERLGAYEQYF
.	TRBV7-9	TRBJ2-3	few	TGTGCCAGCAGCATTTGGGCAGGGAGTACAGATACGCAGTATTTT	CASSIWAGSTDTQYF
.	TRBV29-1	TRBJ2-7	few	TGCAGCGTCGCCCGGGGCGAATCCTACGAGCAGTACTTC	CSVARGESYEQYF
.	TRBV7-8	TRBJ1-5	.	TGTGCCAGCAGCTTTGGTGACGAAAAAGGGGACATTTTGGGCAATCAGCCCCAGCATTTT	CASSFGDEKGDILGNQPQHF
.	TRBV29-1	TRBJ2-1	.	TGCAGCGCTGCTGGCCTGAATGAGCAGTTCTTC	CSAAGLNEQFF
.	TRBV6-5	TRBJ1-5	.	TGTGCCAGCACCTCCCACGGTCAGCCCCAGCATTTT	CASTSHGQPQHF
TRBD2	TRBV4-1	TRBJ2-3	.	TGCGCCAGCAGCCACTCCGTAGCGGGGGGGCCGATAGATACGCAGTATTTT	CASSHSVAGGPIDTQYF
.	TRBV6-4	TRBJ2-3	few	TGTGCCAGCAGTGCCAGGGCGACAGATACGCAGTATTTT	CASSARATDTQYF
.	TRBV30	TRBJ2-5	.	TGTGCCTGGAGTGTACCGGCGGATCAAGAGACCCAGTACTTC	CAWSVPADQETQYF
TRBD1	TRBV6-5	TRBJ1-2	.	TGTGCCAGCAGTTACTCGACAGGGGAGGCTAACTATGGCTACACCTTC	CASSYSTGEANYGYTF
TRBD1	TRBV7-3	TRBJ1-4	.	TGTGCCAGCAGCTCCCGCCCCTCGGGACAGGTTTTTGAAAAACTGTTTTTT	CASSSRPSGQVFEKLFF
.	TRBV10-3	TRBJ2-7	few	TGTGCCATCAGTGAGTCGAGGCGGGGTCTAAACGAGCAGTACTTC	CAISESRRGLNEQYF
.	TRBV6-5	TRBJ2-7	.	TGTGCCAGCACCAGCGCCGGGGGAGAGCAGTACTTC	CASTSAGGEQYF
TRBD1	TRBV13	TRBJ1-5	few	TGTGCCAGCAGCTTAGGCCCGACAGGGGAATATCAGCCCCAGCATTTT	CASSLGPTGEYQPQHF
TRBD1	TRBV29-1	TRBJ1-2	.	TGCAGCGTTGAAGATCCGGGACAGGTCTATGGCTACACCTTC	CSVEDPGQVYGYTF
.	TRBV29-1	TRBJ2-7	few	TGCAGCGTTGAAGGGCAGAGCAGCTACGAGCAGTACTTC	CSVEGQSSYEQYF